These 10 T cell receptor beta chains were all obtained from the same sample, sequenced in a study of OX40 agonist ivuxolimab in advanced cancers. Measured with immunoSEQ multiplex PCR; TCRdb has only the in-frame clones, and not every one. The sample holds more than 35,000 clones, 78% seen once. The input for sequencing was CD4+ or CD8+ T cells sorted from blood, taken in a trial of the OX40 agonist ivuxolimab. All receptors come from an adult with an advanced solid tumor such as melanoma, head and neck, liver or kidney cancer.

CDR3: CASSPNGLSGNTIYF. The DNA of the CDR3 is TGTGCCAGCAGCCCCAACGGACTCTCTGGAAACACCATATATTTT. The chain links TRBV14 to TRBJ1-3; D remains ambiguous. The V end lost 4 bases, the J end lost 0 bases, and 10 bases lay between the germline ends. Germline loops: CDR1 SGHDN, CDR2 FVKESK. The CDR3 consists of 15 residues.

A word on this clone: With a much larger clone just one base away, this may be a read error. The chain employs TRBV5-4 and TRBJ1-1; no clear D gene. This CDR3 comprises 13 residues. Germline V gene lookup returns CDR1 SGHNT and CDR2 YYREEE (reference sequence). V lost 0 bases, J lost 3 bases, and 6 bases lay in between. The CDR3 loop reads CASSLGSDTEAFF. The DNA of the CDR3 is TGTGCCAGCAGCTTGGGCAGTGACACTGAAGCTTTCTTT.

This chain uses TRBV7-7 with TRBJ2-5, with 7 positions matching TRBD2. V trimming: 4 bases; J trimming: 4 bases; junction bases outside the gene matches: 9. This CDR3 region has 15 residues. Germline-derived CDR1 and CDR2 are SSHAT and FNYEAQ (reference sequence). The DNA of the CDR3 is TGTGCCAGCAGCTCCAGACTAGCTCCCCTAGAGACCCAGTACTTC. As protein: CASSSRLAPLETQYF.

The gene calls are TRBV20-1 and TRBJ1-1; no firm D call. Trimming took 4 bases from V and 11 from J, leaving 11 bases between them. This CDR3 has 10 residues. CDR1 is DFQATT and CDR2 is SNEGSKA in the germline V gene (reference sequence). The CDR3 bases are TGCAGTGCTATGGTAAGGCGGGCTTTCTTT. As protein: CSAMVRRAFF.

The CDR3 loop reads CASSLAAEQFF. CDR3 nucleotide sequence: TGTGCCAGCAGCTTAGCTGCTGAGCAGTTCTTC. This chain uses TRBV7-9 with TRBJ2-1; D unclear. This CDR3 spans 11 amino acids. Trimming took off 0 bases at V and 9 bases at J, with 3 bases between the two ends. CDR1 is SEHNR and CDR2 is FQNEAQ in the germline V gene (reference sequence).

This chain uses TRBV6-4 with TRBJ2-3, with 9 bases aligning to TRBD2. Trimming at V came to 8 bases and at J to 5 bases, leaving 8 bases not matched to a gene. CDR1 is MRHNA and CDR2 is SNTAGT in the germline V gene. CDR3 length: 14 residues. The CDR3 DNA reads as TGTGCCAGCTCAGCGGGGGGAGGGGAAGATACGCAGTATTTT. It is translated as CASSAGGGEDTQYF.

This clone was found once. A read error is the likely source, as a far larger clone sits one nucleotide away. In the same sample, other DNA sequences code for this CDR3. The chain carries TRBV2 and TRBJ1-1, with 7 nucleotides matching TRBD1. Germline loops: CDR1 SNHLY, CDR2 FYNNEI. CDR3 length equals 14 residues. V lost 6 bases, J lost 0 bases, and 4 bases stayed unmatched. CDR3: CASSPGQLNTEAFF. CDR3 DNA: TGTGCCAGCAGCCCGGGACAGTTGAACACTGAAGCTTTCTTT.

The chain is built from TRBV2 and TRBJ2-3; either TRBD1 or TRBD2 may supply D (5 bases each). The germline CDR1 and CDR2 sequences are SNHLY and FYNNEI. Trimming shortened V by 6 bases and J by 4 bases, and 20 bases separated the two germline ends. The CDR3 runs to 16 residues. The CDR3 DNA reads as TGTGCCAGCAGGGAGATGAGGGGCAGGGACGCAGATACGCAGTATTTT. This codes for CASREMRGRDADTQYF.

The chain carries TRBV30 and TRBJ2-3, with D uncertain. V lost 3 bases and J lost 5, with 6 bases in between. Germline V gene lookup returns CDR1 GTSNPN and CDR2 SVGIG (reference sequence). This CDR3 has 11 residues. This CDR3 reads CAWSVRDTQYF. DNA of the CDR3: TGTGCCTGGAGCGTACGAGATACGCAGTATTTT.

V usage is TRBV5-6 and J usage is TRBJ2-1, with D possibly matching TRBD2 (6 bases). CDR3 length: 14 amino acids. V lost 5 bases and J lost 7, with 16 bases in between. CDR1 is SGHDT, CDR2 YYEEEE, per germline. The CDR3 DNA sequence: TGTGCCAGCAGACAAGCCCCTCTAGCGAATGAGCAGTTCTTC. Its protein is CASRQAPLANEQFF.